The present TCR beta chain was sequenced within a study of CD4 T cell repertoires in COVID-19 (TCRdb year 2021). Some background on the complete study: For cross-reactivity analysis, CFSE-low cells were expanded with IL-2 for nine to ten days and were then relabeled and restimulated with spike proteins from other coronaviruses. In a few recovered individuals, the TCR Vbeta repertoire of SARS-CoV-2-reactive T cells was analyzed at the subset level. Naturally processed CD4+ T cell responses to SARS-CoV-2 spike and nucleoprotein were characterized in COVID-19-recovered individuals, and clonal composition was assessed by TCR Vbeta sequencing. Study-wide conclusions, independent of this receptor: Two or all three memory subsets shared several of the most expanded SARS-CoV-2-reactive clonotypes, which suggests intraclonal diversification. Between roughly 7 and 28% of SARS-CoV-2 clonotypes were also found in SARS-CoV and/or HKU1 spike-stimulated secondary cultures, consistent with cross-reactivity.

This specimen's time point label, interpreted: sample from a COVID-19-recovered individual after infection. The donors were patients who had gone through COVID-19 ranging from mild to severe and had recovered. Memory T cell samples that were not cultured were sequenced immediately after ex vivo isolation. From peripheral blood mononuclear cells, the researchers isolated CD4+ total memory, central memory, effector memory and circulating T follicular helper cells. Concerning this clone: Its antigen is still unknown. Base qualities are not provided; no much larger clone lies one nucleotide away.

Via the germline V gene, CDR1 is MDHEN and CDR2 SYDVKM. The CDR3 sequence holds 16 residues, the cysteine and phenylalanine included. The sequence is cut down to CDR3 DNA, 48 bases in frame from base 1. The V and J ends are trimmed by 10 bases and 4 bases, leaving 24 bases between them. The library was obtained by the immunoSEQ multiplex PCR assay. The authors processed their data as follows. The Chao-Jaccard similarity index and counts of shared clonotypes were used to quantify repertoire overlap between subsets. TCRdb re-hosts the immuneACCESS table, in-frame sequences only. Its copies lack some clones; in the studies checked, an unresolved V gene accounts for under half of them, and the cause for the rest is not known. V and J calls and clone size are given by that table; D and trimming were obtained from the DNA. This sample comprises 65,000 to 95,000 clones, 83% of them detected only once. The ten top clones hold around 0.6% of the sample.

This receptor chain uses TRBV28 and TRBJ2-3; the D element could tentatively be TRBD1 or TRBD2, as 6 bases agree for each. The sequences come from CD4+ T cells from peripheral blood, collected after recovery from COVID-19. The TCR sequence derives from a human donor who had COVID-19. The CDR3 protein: CATPRSGGRGADTQYF. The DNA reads TGTGCCACTCCTCGCTCCGGGGGCCGTGGCGCAGATACGCAGTATTTT.